The table lists the clone carrying this T cell receptor beta chain with many counts. The antigen is undetermined. The data were obtained in a study of identical twins. Study outcomes and limitations: Whereas memory repertoires showed no such difference, abundant cord blood beta clonotypes carried fewer insertions. Out-of-frame alpha sequences that twins shared showed excess low generation probability.

CDR3 size: 16 residues. Germline CDR1 and CDR2: SNHLY and FYNNEI. The V gene end was trimmed by 5 bases and the J gene end by 6 bases; junction bases not matched to a gene: 9. Each CDR3 protein is one row after TCRdb ran MiXCR on the 5' RACE reads. The sample has 550,000 to 800,000 distinct CDR3 sequences, about 7.1% seen once. The data also belong to a second study, concerning yellow fever vaccine responses in identical twins.

This sequence was found in a woman under 30 in good health. Sequenced sample: PBMCs. V gene TRBV2 combines with J gene TRBJ2-2, with 10 bases identical to TRBD2. The CDR3 sequence: CASSRYLAGASGELFF. As DNA, the CDR3 is TGTGCCAGCAGTCGATATCTAGCGGGAGCGTCCGGGGAGCTGTTTTTT. The complete variable domain, with remaining parts taken from reference TRBV2 and TRBJ2-2, reads EPEVTQTPSHQVTQMGQEVILRCVPISNHLYFYWYRQILGQKVEFLVSFYNNEISEKSEIFDDQFSVERPDGSNFTLKIRSTKLEDSAMYFCASSRYLAGASGELFFGEGSRLTVL.